The clone carrying this T cell receptor beta chain came up once. Antigen specificity is unknown. Every donor, a Caucasian adult, lived in Nashville, Tennessee. Produced via immunoSEQ multiplex PCR; TCRdb's table is partial and in-frame only. The profile shows about 680,000 clones, 60% to 75% of them singletons. In germline, CDR1 is MDHEN, CDR2 SYDVKM. The CDR3 sequence is 15 residues long. V shed 2 bases and J shed 0 bases, with 10 bases lying between them. This sample was taken from a study of shared clonotypes between healthy human individuals. Study at large: The study drew on a couple of women and a few men aged 18 to 49 as donors.

Study-wide results and limits: Non-shared clonotypes had lower generation probabilities than clonotypes shared by all four sorted-subset donors.

The receptor was derived from a woman in her thirties in good health. The V call is TRBV28, the J call TRBJ1-1, with D possibly matching TRBD1 (5 bases). The sequenced sample consisted of memory CD4+ T cells sorted from blood. The subset here: CD45RA-negative fraction. In DNA form, the CDR3 reads TGTGCCAGCAGTTTAATCGGGACGGTGAACACTGAAGCTTTCTTT. Translated: CASSLIGTVNTEAFF.